The following is a TCR beta chain sequence with its context. Per the germline V gene, CDR1 is SGHVS and CDR2 is FNYEAQ. Trimming took 8 bases from V and 6 from J, leaving 13 bases between them. The CDR3 loop spans 13 amino acids. The sample belongs to a study of Graves' ophthalmopathy and Graves' hyperthyroidism. Ophthalmopathy donors were characterized by moderate-to-severe activity, CAS of at least 3, NOSPECS of at least 4, and duration under 3 months. Patients were diagnosed from clinical symptoms, serum thyroxine, TRAb, thyroid ultrasound and orbital computed tomography. Amplified TCR beta CDR3 regions were obtained using RNA transcripts as template. Scientists carried out first-round RT-PCR using HTBI primers and then a second-round multiplex PCR. TCRdb ran MiXCR on the multiplex PCR reads and lists one entry per CDR3 protein. The sample consists of about 740,000 distinct CDR3 sequences, 35% to 50% of them appearing once.

The receptor was isolated from an adult man with Graves' ophthalmopathy. The sequenced sample consisted of peripheral blood. The V and J genes are TRBV7-6 and TRBJ1-4; no reliable D call. This CDR3 is CASFTPVDEKLFF. CDR3 sequence (DNA): TGTGCCAGCTTTACACCCGTCGATGAAAAACTGTTTTTT.